The clone carrying this TCR beta chain was observed at least ten times. Its antigen is currently unknown. Regions amplified from RNA transcripts were the TCR beta CDR3 regions. The HTBI primer set served for first-round RT-PCR of the TCR CDR3. In TCRdb, the multiplex PCR reads were re-called with MiXCR into one record per CDR3 protein. Among a few hundred thousand distinct CDR3 sequences listed, 15% were seen once. Graves' hyperthyroidism was deemed stable absent ophthalmopathy progression within 18 months. Researchers barred patients who had uncontrolled infection, other autoimmune disease, pregnancy or lactation. PBMCs were sourced from roughly 9.3 ml fresh peripheral blood. The entry originates in a study of T cells in Graves' hyperthyroidism and ophthalmopathy. The CDR3 sequence is 16 residues long. V shed 3 bases and J 8 bases; nucleotides not matched to a gene: 13. Regarding the study as a whole: A model using 13 V-J features told ophthalmopathy apart from stable hyperthyroidism.

The sequencing sample was made of blood. The source is a woman in her twenties or thirties with Graves' hyperthyroidism. This chain uses TRBV12-3 or TRBV12-4 with TRBJ2-1; 7 nucleotides agree with TRBD2. CDR3 bases: TGTGCCAGCAGTTTCGCGGTCGGAATAGCGGGTGATGAGCAGTTCTTC. This translates into CASSFAVGIAGDEQFF.